These 22 T cell receptor beta chains were all obtained from the same sample, sequenced in a study of cytomegalovirus exposure and HLA in healthy donors. PCR employed 60 Vbeta and 13 Jbeta primers. Data came from immunoSEQ multiplex PCR; TCRdb stores just in-frame clones and leaves some out. The table has some 160,000 clones, about three quarters seen once; the top ten hold about 7.7%. Sequences were obtained from PBMCs. Every receptor here comes from a woman in her thirties or forties in good health and CMV-seropositive.

The gene calls are TRBV28 and TRBJ1-5; 10 positions agree with TRBD1. With V trimmed by 8 bases and J by 6 bases, 7 bases remained unmatched. Germline assignment: CDR1 MDHEN and CDR2 SYDVKM. The CDR3 loop spans 14 amino acids. The CDR3 loop reads CASRTRDRGQPQHF. The CDR3 DNA sequence: TGTGCCAGCCGGACGCGGGACAGGGGTCAGCCCCAGCATTTT.

The chain couples TRBV12-5 to TRBJ2-7; 11 nucleotides align to TRBD1. This CDR3 is 19 amino acids long. The germline V gene has CDR1 LGHNT and CDR2 FRNRAP. With V trimmed by 1 base and J by 3 bases, 14 bases remained unmatched. CDR3 bases: TGTGCTAGTGGTTTGGCGCCCGGGACAGGGGGGACCTACCGCTACGAGCAGTACTTC. Its translation: CASGLAPGTGGTYRYEQYF.

Turning to this clone: One end of the junction does not line up with germline, which may come from a read error. The CDR3 sequence is CASTQTFRSSGANGLTF. The CDR3 region has the DNA TGTGCCAGCACACAAACGTTCCGCTCCTCTGGGGCCAACGGCCTGACTTTC. The rearrangement joins TRBV7-8 to TRBJ2-6; tentatively, D is TRBD1 (5 bases). Germline V gives CDR1 SGHVS, CDR2 FQNEAQ. This CDR3 comprises 17 residues.

The chain links TRBV25-1 to TRBJ2-1; 9 nucleotides agree with TRBD2. The trim removed 4 bases at V and 7 bases at J, leaving 8 bases unmatched. Germline V gene sequence: CDR1 MGHDK, CDR2 SYGVNS. This CDR3 has 15 residues. The chain's CDR3 is CASSGSGTSSNEQFF. The CDR3 bases are TGTGCCAGCAGTGGTTCCGGGACTAGCTCTAATGAGCAGTTCTTC.

This clone was found once. This sequence joins TRBV30 and TRBJ1-4; TRBD1 matches 7 bases. V was clipped by 6 bases and J by 10 bases; unmatched bases: 14. This CDR3 contains 14 residues. Germline CDR1 GTSNPN, CDR2 SVGIG (reference sequence). The CDR3 DNA reads as TGTGCCTGTACACCAAGGGGGCGCCCTGGAAAACTGTTTTTT. This sequence encodes CACTPRGRPGKLFF.

The chain couples TRBV4-2 to TRBJ2-7; D perhaps matches TRBD1 (6 bases). The germline V gene encodes CDR1 LGHNA and CDR2 YNFKEQ. Trimming left V 2 bases short and J 3 bases short, with 11 bases between. This CDR3 has 14 amino acids. Here the CDR3 DNA reads TGTGCCAGCAGCCAACAAACAGGGTTCTACGAGCAGTACTTC. Translating it yields CASSQQTGFYEQYF.

This chain joins TRBV7-3 and TRBJ2-1, with 9 bases aligning to TRBD2. V lost 3 bases to trimming and J lost 7 bases; unmatched junction nucleotides: 10. Germline values: CDR1 SGHTA, CDR2 FQGTGA. The CDR3 has 16 residues. The CDR3 reads CASSFRAGGVGNEQFF. The CDR3 nucleotides are TGTGCCAGCAGCTTTAGAGCGGGGGGAGTCGGTAATGAGCAGTTCTTC.

V is TRBV6-7 and J is TRBJ1-2; the match to TRBD1 covers 8 bases. TRBV6-7 is labeled an ORF, and its function is uncertain. CDR3 length equals 14 residues. The CDR3 DNA reads TGTGTCCGCAGGGTCCAGGGGGCTGATCGTGGCTACACCTTC. This encodes CVRRVQGADRGYTF.

The chain couples TRBV6-5 to TRBJ2-7; TRBD2 aligns across 10 bases. V shed 5 bases and J 4 bases; nucleotides not matched to a gene: 8. The CDR3 is made up of 15 amino acids. Germline values: CDR1 MNHEY, CDR2 SVGAGI. Written as DNA, the CDR3 is TGTGCCAGCAGTGCCCGGACTAGCGGAAATTACGAGCAGTACTTC. Its protein product is CASSARTSGNYEQYF.

The chain recombines TRBV2 with TRBJ1-5; perhaps TRBD1 as D (5 bases). Between the trimmed V and J ends, which lost 7 bases and 3 bases, there was a span of 10 bases. Germline V CDR1 and CDR2: SNHLY, FYNNEI. The CDR3 has 13 amino acids. The CDR3: CASTRDYNQPQHF. In DNA, the CDR3 is TGTGCCAGCACCCGGGACTACAATCAGCCCCAGCATTTT.

This rearrangement joins TRBV29-1 to TRBJ2-5; tentatively, D is TRBD2 (5 bases). V was pared by 0 bases and J by 2 bases, with 10 bases between. In germline, CDR1 is SQVTM, CDR2 ANQGSEA. The CDR3 spans 14 residues. CDR3 amino acids: CSVEDGGQQETQYF. CDR3 coding DNA: TGCAGCGTTGAAGATGGCGGGCAGCAAGAGACCCAGTACTTC.

This clone has just a few counts. The V gene is TRBV19, the J gene TRBJ1-4, with 8 bases identical to TRBD1. V trimming: 7 bases; J trimming: 8 bases; junction bases outside the gene matches: 6. Germline lookup yields CDR1 LNHDA and CDR2 SQIVND (reference sequence). The CDR3 has 13 amino acids. CDR3 loop: CASNFQGAEKLFF. CDR3 nucleotide sequence: TGTGCCAGTAACTTCCAGGGGGCGGAAAAACTGTTTTTT.

The V and J genes are TRBV5-1 and TRBJ2-7; 7 nucleotides align to TRBD2. The CDR3 extends over 16 amino acids. The V gene end was trimmed by 3 bases and the J gene end by 3 bases; junction bases not matched to a gene: 12. Per the germline V gene, CDR1 is SGHRS and CDR2 is YFSETQ. CDR3 loop: CASSSNRQAGIYEQYF. The CDR3 bases are TGCGCCAGCAGCTCCAACCGCCAAGCGGGGATCTACGAGCAGTACTTC.

The chain couples TRBV28 to TRBJ1-2; perhaps TRBD1 as D (5 bases). Germline lookup yields CDR1 MDHEN and CDR2 SYDVKM. CDR3 length equals 14 residues. The CDR3 coding sequence is TGTGCGATTCCGGACAAACCAGGGCGCTATGGCTACACCTTC. It codes for CAIPDKPGRYGYTF.

The chain uses TRBV6-6 and TRBJ1-4; weak D call: TRBD1 (6 bases). Trimming pared 2 bases from V and 8 bases from J, leaving 12 bases between. The germline CDR1 and CDR2 sequences are MNHNY and SVGAGI (reference sequence). CDR3 length: 14 residues. The CDR3 is CASSYRTEGEKLFF. DNA for the CDR3: TGTGCCAGCAGTTACCGGACAGAAGGAGAAAAACTGTTTTTT.

This clone was recorded a few times. Germline is not matched at one junction end, which may reflect a read error. V is TRBV6-5 and J is TRBJ2-3; possible D gene TRBD1, 6 bases. The CDR3 contains 12 residues. Germline-derived CDR1 and CDR2 are MNHEY and SVGAGI. The CDR3 DNA is TGTGCCAGCAGTGAAACAGGGATGGTAGGAGGTTTT. Protein sequence: CASSETGMVGGF.

The chain is built from TRBV4-3 and TRBJ2-7; perhaps TRBD1 as D (6 bases). CDR1 and CDR2 (germline): LGHNA, YSLEER. This CDR3 spans 14 amino acids. Trimming took off 4 bases at V and 3 bases at J, with 13 bases between the two ends. In nucleotides, the CDR3 is TGCGCCAGCAGCCCAGGGTCAGGGGACTACGAGCAGTACTTC. It yields the protein CASSPGSGDYEQYF.

The rearrangement joins TRBV7-6 to TRBJ2-5, with D possibly TRBD2 on 6 matching bases. The germline gives CDR1 SGHVS, CDR2 FNYEAQ. The V end was cut by 1 base, the J end by 5 bases, with 14 bases between. CDR3 length equals 15 residues. CDR3 residues: CASSLVPGTGETQYF. The DNA for the CDR3 is TGTGCCAGCAGCTTAGTTCCGGGGACTGGGGAGACCCAGTACTTC.

The V gene is TRBV29-1, the J gene TRBJ1-1, with a weak D call TRBD1 (5 bases). Germline CDR1 and CDR2: SQVTM and ANQGSEA. Trimming cost V 4 bases and J 7 bases, with 13 bases left between them. The CDR3 loop spans 12 amino acids. The CDR3 region is CSVGEGQSEAFF. The CDR3 DNA reads as TGCAGCGTTGGGGAGGGGCAGAGTGAAGCTTTCTTT.

This clone was seen a handful of times. The chain is built from TRBV7-4 and TRBJ2-1; TRBD2 agrees at 10 bases. CDR1 is SGHVT, CDR2 SQSDAQ, per germline. This CDR3 region has 19 residues. V was pared by 5 bases and J by 0 bases, with 13 bases of the junction left unmatched. CDR3 in amino acids: CASSLGGLAGALSYNEQFF. The CDR3, as DNA: TGTGCCAGCAGCCTCGGGGGGCTAGCGGGGGCCCTCTCCTACAATGAGCAGTTCTTC.

This clone was counted a few times. This chain connects TRBV7-6 to TRBJ1-3; D unresolved. The CDR3 covers 16 residues. The germline gives CDR1 SGHVS, CDR2 FNYEAQ. V gave up 2 bases and J gave up 0 bases, with 11 bases separating them. The CDR3 coding sequence is TGTGCCAGCAGCTTACAAGTGGCGGGCTCTGGAAACACCATATATTTT. It translates to CASSLQVAGSGNTIYF.

The chain recombines TRBV19 with TRBJ1-6; no reliable D call. Germline V lookup: CDR1 LNHDA, CDR2 SQIVND (reference sequence). The CDR3 has 15 amino acids. V shed 7 bases and J shed 0 bases, with 10 bases lying between them. CDR3 bases: TGTGCCAGTACCGAAGGCGGCTCCTATAATTCACCCCTCCACTTT. Amino acids: CASTEGGSYNSPLHF.